The count of the clone carrying this TCR beta chain is one. No antigen is known for it. These data are taken from a study of shared clonotypes between healthy human individuals. Overall study results and limits: Non-shared clonotypes showed lower generation probabilities than clonotypes common to all four donors.

This CDR3 region has 14 residues. Per the germline V gene, CDR1 is SGHDT and CDR2 is YYEEEE. V was pared by 3 bases and J by 2 bases, with 12 bases between. CD45RO-negative cells were positively selected for CCR7, leaving out terminally differentiated effector memory CD45RA+ cells. Profiled with immunoSEQ multiplex PCR; TCRdb holds only in-frame clones, not every one. The data hold some 630,000 clones, with around 96% observed a single time. This sequence joins TRBV5-6 and TRBJ2-7; D is possibly TRBD1 or TRBD2 (5 bases each). The sequencing sample was made of naive CD8+ T cells sorted from blood. The TCR sequence derives from a woman aged 30 to 39 in good health. The CDR3 bases are TGTGCCAGCAGCTCAGCCGGGACCACCTACGAGCAGTACTTC. Residues: CASSSAGTTYEQYF.